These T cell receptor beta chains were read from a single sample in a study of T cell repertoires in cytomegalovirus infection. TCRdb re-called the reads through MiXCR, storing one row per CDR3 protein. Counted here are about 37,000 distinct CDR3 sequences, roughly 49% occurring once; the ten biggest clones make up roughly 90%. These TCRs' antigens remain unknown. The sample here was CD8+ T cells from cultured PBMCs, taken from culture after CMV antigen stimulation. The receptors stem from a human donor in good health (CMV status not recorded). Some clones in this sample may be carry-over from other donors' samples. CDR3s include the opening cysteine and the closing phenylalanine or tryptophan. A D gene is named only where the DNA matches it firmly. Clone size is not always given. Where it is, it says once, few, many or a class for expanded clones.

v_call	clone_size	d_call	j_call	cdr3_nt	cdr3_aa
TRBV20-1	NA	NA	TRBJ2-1	TGCAGTGCTCGTCCGGCCCCCAGGATCGATGAGCAGTTCTTC	CSARPAPRIDEQFF
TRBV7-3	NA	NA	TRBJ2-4	TGTGCCAGCAGCCTCAAAAGGGTGACGGCAGCCAAAAACATTCAGTACTTC	CASSLKRVTAAKNIQYF
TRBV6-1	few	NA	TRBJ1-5	TGTGCCAGCAGTCAGGGTGGGTCAAGCAATCAGCCCCAGCATTTT	CASSQGGSSNQPQHF
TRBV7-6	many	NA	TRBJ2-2	TGTGCCAGCAGCCCCCGACTAAAGAACACCGGGGAGCTGTTTTTT	CASSPRLKNTGELFF
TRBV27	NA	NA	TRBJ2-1	TGTGCCAGCAGTTTACCGGGGGGCTTCAATGAGCAGTTCTTC	CASSLPGGFNEQFF
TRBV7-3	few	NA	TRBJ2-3	TGTGCCAGCAGCTTACGGGGGATCCCAGATACGCAGTATTTT	CASSLRGIPDTQYF
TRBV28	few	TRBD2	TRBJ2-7	TGTGCCAGCAGTCCTTATGGACTAGCGGGAGCCTTGTACGAGCAGTACTTC	CASSPYGLAGALYEQYF
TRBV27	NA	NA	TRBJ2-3	TGTGCCAGCAGTCCCCGCGCAGATACGCAGTATTTT	CASSPRADTQYF
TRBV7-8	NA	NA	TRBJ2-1	TGTGCCAGCATCGTAGGGGGCGCGGGGAATGAGCAGTTCTTC	CASIVGGAGNEQFF
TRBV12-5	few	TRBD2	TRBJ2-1	TGTGCTAGTGGTTTGGCCCCCGGGCTAGCGGGGGGATATAATGAGCAGTTCTTC	CASGLAPGLAGGYNEQFF
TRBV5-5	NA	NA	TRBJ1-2	TGTGCCAGCATGGCTCGACTGTACTATGGCTACACCTTC	CASMARLYYGYTF
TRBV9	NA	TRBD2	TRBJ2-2	TGTGCCAGCAGCCCCTACTCGAGTAGCGGGAGCTCCGGGGAGCTGTTTTTT	CASSPYSSSGSSGELFF
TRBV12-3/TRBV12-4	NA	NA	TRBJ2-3	TGTGCCAGCAGCCGAGGGACATCAAAGTTGACAGATACGCAGTATTTT	CASSRGTSKLTDTQYF
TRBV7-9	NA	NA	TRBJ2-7	TGTGCCAGCAGCTTAAGGACCCCCGGCACCTACGAGCAGTACTTC	CASSLRTPGTYEQYF
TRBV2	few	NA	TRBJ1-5	TGTGCCAGCAATGGGCCAGCGGGGCAGCCCCAGCATTTT	CASNGPAGQPQHF
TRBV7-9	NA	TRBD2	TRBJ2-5	TGTGCCAGCATCATCCGGGACAGAGGGACTAGCGGGGAGCAAGAGACCCAGTACTTC	CASIIRDRGTSGEQETQYF
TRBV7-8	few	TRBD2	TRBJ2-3	TGTGCCAGCAGCTTAAAACGGGGGGACGTAGCAGATACGCAGTATTTT	CASSLKRGDVADTQYF
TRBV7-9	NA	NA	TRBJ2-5	TGTGCCAGCAGCCAAGGGACCGGCGCAAGGGAGACCCAGTACTTC	CASSQGTGARETQYF
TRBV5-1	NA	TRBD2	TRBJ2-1	TGCGCCAGCAGCCCCCCGGGGACTAGCGGGGGTGGCAATGAGCAGTTCTTC	CASSPPGTSGGGNEQFF
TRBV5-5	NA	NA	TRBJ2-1	TGTGCCAGCGAGTCAGGTTCGGGGACAAATCATTACAATGAGCAGTTCTTC	CASESGSGTNHYNEQFF
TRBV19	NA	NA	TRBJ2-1	TGTGCCAGTAGTATTTCCGGCAGAAGAGAGCAGTTCTTC	CASSISGRREQFF
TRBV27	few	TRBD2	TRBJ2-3	TGTGCCAGCAGTCTGTTGAGCGGGAGGAGAACAGATACGCAGTATTTT	CASSLLSGRRTDTQYF
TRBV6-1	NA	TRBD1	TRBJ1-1	TGTGCCAGCAGCCCAGGGGGGAGGAACACTGAAGCTTTCTTT	CASSPGGRNTEAFF
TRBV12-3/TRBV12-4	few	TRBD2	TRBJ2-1	TGTGCCAGCAGTTACGCTATAGCGGGAGTCCAGGAGCAGTTCTTC	CASSYAIAGVQEQFF
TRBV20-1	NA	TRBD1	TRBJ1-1	TGCAGTGCCGGGGACAGGGAGAACACTGAAGCTTTCTTT	CSAGDRENTEAFF
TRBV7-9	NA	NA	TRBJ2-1	TGTGCCAGCAGCGGGACGCAGGGTTCCTACAATGAGCAGTTCTTC	CASSGTQGSYNEQFF
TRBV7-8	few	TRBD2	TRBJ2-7	TGTGCCAGCAGCTTAGGTGCTAGCGGGGACCTCTACGAGCAGTACTTC	CASSLGASGDLYEQYF
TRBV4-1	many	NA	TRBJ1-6	TGCGCCAGCAGCCAGAACAGAGGGAATTCACCCCTCCACTTT	CASSQNRGNSPLHF
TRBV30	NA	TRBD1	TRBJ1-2	TGTGCCTGGTGTGACAGGGAGGAGGGTGGCTACACCTTC	CAWCDREEGGYTF
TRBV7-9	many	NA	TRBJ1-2	TGTGCCAGCAGCTTAGCCTATGGCTACACCTTC	CASSLAYGYTF
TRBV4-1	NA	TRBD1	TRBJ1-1	TGCGCCAGCAGCCAAGCTCAGGGGGCAGGTAACACTGACGCTTTCTTT	CASSQAQGAGNTDAFF
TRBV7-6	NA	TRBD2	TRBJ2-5	TGTGCCAGCACCCCGAGCGTGAGGACTAGCCCCAAAGAGACCCAGTACTTC	CASTPSVRTSPKETQYF
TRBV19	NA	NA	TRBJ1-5	TGTGCCAGTAGTGGTCGTGGTCGTAATAGCAATCAGCCCCAGCATTTT	CASSGRGRNSNQPQHF
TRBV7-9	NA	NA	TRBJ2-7	TGTGCCAGCAGCTTAGCGGGGGCCGAGCAGTACTTC	CASSLAGAEQYF
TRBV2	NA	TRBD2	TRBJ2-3	TGTGCCAGCAGTCGACTAGCGGGGGCCTCTAGCACAGATACGCAGTATTTT	CASSRLAGASSTDTQYF
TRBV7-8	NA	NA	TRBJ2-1	TGTGCCAGCAGCTTAGTGGGGGGTAGGGGCAATGAGCAGTTCTTC	CASSLVGGRGNEQFF
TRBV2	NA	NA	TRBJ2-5	TGTGCCAGCAGTGAATCGCGGGAGACCCAGTACTTC	CASSESRETQYF
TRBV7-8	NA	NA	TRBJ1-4	TGTGCCAGCAGCTTAGAGGGGACAAGGAATGAAAAACTGTTTTTT	CASSLEGTRNEKLFF
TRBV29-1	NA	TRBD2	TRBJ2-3	TGCAGCGTCCCCACCAGACTAGCGGGAGTGGATACGCAGTATTTT	CSVPTRLAGVDTQYF